A single sample gave rise to the 27 T cell receptor beta chains below, sequenced in a study of cytomegalovirus exposure and HLA in healthy donors. Profiled with immunoSEQ multiplex PCR; TCRdb holds only in-frame clones, not every one. The data show 200,000 to 300,000 clones, 87% seen once. The specimen sequenced was PBMCs. Receptor source: a man aged 18-30 years in good health and CMV-seropositive.

CDR3 nucleotide sequence: TGTGCCAGCAGCTTAGGCCTGGGGACCGAGGAAAAACTGTTTTTT. This encodes CASSLGLGTEEKLFF. The chain is built from TRBV13 and TRBJ1-4; D may be TRBD1 (5 bases). This CDR3 spans 15 amino acids. CDR1 is PRHDT, CDR2 FYEKMQ, per germline (reference sequence). Trimming shortened V by 0 bases and J by 8 bases, and 13 bases separated the two germline ends.

This clone appeared a single time. The chain employs TRBV19 and TRBJ2-1; 13 bases fit TRBD2. CDR1 and CDR2 (germline): LNHDA, SQIVND (reference sequence). The junction had 7 bases not matched to a gene; V was cut back by 7 bases and J by 1 base. The CDR3 consists of 17 residues. The CDR3 DNA follows: TGTGCCAGTACGGGACTAGCGGGGCGGACTTCCTACAATGAGCAGTTCTTC. It codes for CASTGLAGRTSYNEQFF.

The chain joins TRBV30 to TRBJ2-1; 8 nucleotides match TRBD2. Germline V CDR1 and CDR2: GTSNPN, SVGIG (reference sequence). The CDR3 is made up of 15 amino acids. V dropped 0 bases and J dropped 3; count of bases not matched to a gene: 4. The CDR3 is CAWSVLREVYNEQFF. The CDR3 nucleotides are TGTGCCTGGAGTGTATTGCGGGAGGTCTACAATGAGCAGTTCTTC.

The chain links TRBV6-5 to TRBJ2-1, with TRBD1 as a possible D gene (5 bases). The germline V gene has CDR1 MNHEY and CDR2 SVGAGI. V lost 0 bases to trimming and J lost 5 bases, with 8 bases between them. The CDR3 is 14 amino acids. The CDR3 protein is CASSYSTEDNEQFF. The CDR3 nucleotides are TGTGCCAGCAGTTACTCGACAGAAGACAATGAGCAGTTCTTC.

The chain recombines TRBV7-2 with TRBJ2-1, with 7 positions matching TRBD1. The V segment lost 5 bases and the J segment 4 bases; nucleotides outside the gene matches: 11. The CDR3 consists of 16 residues. The V gene's germline CDR1 is SGHTA and CDR2 FQGNSA. CDR3 in amino acids: CASSPLVGQIYNEQFF. CDR3 DNA: TGTGCCAGCAGCCCATTAGTGGGACAGATTTACAATGAGCAGTTCTTC. The full variable domain, rest sourced from reference TRBV7-2 and TRBJ2-1, is GAGVSQSPSNKVTEKGKDVELRCDPISGHTALYWYRQSLGQGLEFLIYFQGNSAPDKSGLPSDRFSAERTGGSVSTLTIQRTQQEDSAVYLCASSPLVGQIYNEQFFGPGTRLTVL.

The rearrangement links TRBV7-6 to TRBJ1-1; D unresolved. Germline CDR1 and CDR2: SGHVS and FNYEAQ. The CDR3 spans 13 residues. Trimming took 3 bases from V and 1 from J, leaving 6 bases between them. The CDR3 nucleotides are TGTGCCAGCAGCTTGATGGGGAACACTGAAGCTTTCTTT. It codes for CASSLMGNTEAFF.

This clone was seen more than once but under ten times. The J gene is TRBJ1-2, the V gene TRBV10-3; D ambiguous. The CDR3 loop spans 13 amino acids. Germline-derived CDR1 and CDR2 are ENHRY and SYGVKD. Trimming pared 6 bases from V and 3 bases from J, leaving 11 bases between. CDR3 sequence (DNA): TGTGCCATCAGCCTAATCGGAGACTATGGCTACACCTTC. Translated, it gives CAISLIGDYGYTF.

The V gene is TRBV19, the J gene TRBJ2-7, with no clear D. The CDR3 consists of 13 residues. Germline V lookup: CDR1 LNHDA, CDR2 SQIVND (reference sequence). Trimming pared 5 bases from V and 0 bases from J, leaving 8 bases between. The CDR3 sequence is CASSPQSSYEQYF. The CDR3 bases are TGTGCCAGTAGTCCCCAGAGCTCCTACGAGCAGTACTTC.

V and J are TRBV5-4 and TRBJ2-1; D is undetermined. Germline loops: CDR1 SGHNT, CDR2 YYREEE (reference sequence). The CDR3 totals 15 residues. Trimming stripped 1 base from V and 2 bases from J, with 10 bases between. CDR3 nucleotide sequence: TGTGCCAGCAGCTTGATGAAGGGTACCTACAATGAGCAGTTCTTC. Protein: CASSLMKGTYNEQFF.

J is TRBJ1-4 and V is TRBV9; TRBD1 might be the D (5 bases). V lost 0 bases and J 4 bases, leaving 16 bases between the germline ends. Germline values: CDR1 SGDLS, CDR2 YYNGEE. This CDR3 is 17 amino acids long. CDR3 coding DNA: TGTGCCAGCAGCGTAGGGGACCAGCCCGCGAATAATGAAAAACTGTTTTTT. It specifies CASSVGDQPANNEKLFF.

The chain has TRBV7-7 and TRBJ2-5, with 11 bases lining up with TRBD1. This CDR3 spans 14 amino acids. Germline CDR1 and CDR2: SSHAT and FNYEAQ (reference sequence). With 5 bases clipped from V and 4 bases from J, the junction kept 3 bases outside the gene matches. The CDR3 nucleotides read TGTGCCAGCAGCACGGGGACAGGGGGAGAGACCCAGTACTTC. This codes for CASSTGTGGETQYF.

The rearrangement joins TRBV6-1 to TRBJ2-3; D may be TRBD2 (6 bases). The CDR3 extends over 13 amino acids. V was shortened by 11 bases and J by 4 bases, with 16 bases between the two germline ends. Germline CDR1 reads MNHNS; CDR2 reads SASEGT. The CDR3 DNA sequence: TGTGCCGGAGGAGGAGGGGAGGCAGATACGCAGTATTTT. It is translated as CAGGGGEADTQYF.

Only one count was recorded for this clone. This sequence joins TRBV15 and TRBJ2-7, with 8 bases matching TRBD1. Trimming cost V 0 bases and J 5 bases; bases outside gene matches: 6. The CDR3 spans 15 residues. The germline V gene encodes CDR1 LNHNV and CDR2 YYDKDF (reference sequence). CDR3 in DNA: TGTGCCACCAGCAGAGATCACCCAGGGGGCGACGAGCAGTACTTC. This sequence encodes CATSRDHPGGDEQYF.

This chain uses TRBV2 with TRBJ2-1; 11 bases map to TRBD2. CDR3 length: 15 amino acids. Germline CDR1 SNHLY, CDR2 FYNNEI. Trimming took 4 bases from V and 5 from J; bases not matched to a gene: 4. Here the CDR3 DNA reads TGTGCCAGCAGTGCCGGGACTAGCGGAAACAATGAGCAGTTCTTC. Translation: CASSAGTSGNNEQFF.

The V gene is TRBV23-1, the J gene TRBJ2-5; a weak D match, TRBD2 (5 bases). TRBV23-1 qualifies as an ORF whose function is uncertain. V lost 5 bases, J lost 1 base, and 17 bases lay in between. CDR3 length: 16 amino acids. The CDR3: CASSEEEANLQETQYF. As DNA, the CDR3 is TGCGCCAGCAGTGAGGAGGAGGCCAACCTCCAAGAGACCCAGTACTTC.

This clone was observed a few times. The chain is built from TRBV25-1 and TRBJ1-2; no clear D. V lost 1 base and J 3 bases, leaving 6 bases between the germline ends. Germline loops: CDR1 MGHDK, CDR2 SYGVNS. The CDR3 runs to 13 residues. CDR3 nucleotide sequence: TGTGCCAGCAGTGAATCCGGGGACTATGGCTACACCTTC. Its protein is CASSESGDYGYTF.

The chain is built from TRBV7-2 and TRBJ2-7, with 8 bases lining up with TRBD1. V dropped 5 bases and J dropped 3; count of bases not matched to a gene: 9. Germline V CDR1 and CDR2: SGHTA, FQGNSA. The CDR3 totals 15 residues. The CDR3 coding sequence is TGTGCCAGCAGCAAAAGGGACAGGCTAGACTACGAGCAGTACTTC. Its protein product is CASSKRDRLDYEQYF.

The chain has TRBV5-1 and TRBJ1-5; D unclear. V lost 0 bases and J 1 base, leaving 5 bases between the germline ends. Per the germline V gene, CDR1 is SGHRS and CDR2 is YFSETQ. The length of the CDR3 is 14 residues. DNA for the CDR3: TGCGCCAGCAGCTTGGGGGCGAGCAATCAGCCCCAGCATTTT. Amino acids: CASSLGASNQPQHF.

The rearrangement joins TRBV6-6 to TRBJ2-7, with 10 bases that match TRBD1. The CDR3 totals 14 residues. Germline values: CDR1 MNHNY, CDR2 SVGAGI (reference sequence). Trimming took 6 bases from V and 5 from J; bases not matched to a gene: 7. CDR3 sequence (DNA): TGTGCCAGCAGGAGGGACAGGGGAGTTGACGAGCAGTACTTC. Its translation is CASRRDRGVDEQYF.

This clone showed up just a few times. The rearrangement joins TRBV6-4 to TRBJ2-1; 14 bases fit TRBD2. The length of the CDR3 is 15 residues. Germline CDR1 reads MRHNA; CDR2 reads SNTAGT. Germline trimming cut 2 bases from V and 6 bases from J; bases unmatched to any gene: 0. The CDR3 protein is CASSDGLAGGNEQFF. CDR3 DNA sequence: TGTGCCAGCAGTGACGGACTAGCGGGAGGCAATGAGCAGTTCTTC.

The genes are TRBV27 and TRBJ2-7; D perhaps matches TRBD2 (5 bases). V was cut by 3 bases and J by 4 bases, with 16 bases left in between. This CDR3 spans 15 amino acids. Germline lookup yields CDR1 MNHEY and CDR2 SMNVEV (reference sequence). CDR3 protein: CASSLTGGGPYEQYF. CDR3 in DNA: TGTGCCAGCAGTTTGACCGGAGGAGGACCTTACGAGCAGTACTTC.

The gene calls are TRBV25-1 and TRBJ1-4, with D perhaps matching TRBD1 (5 bases). Per the germline V gene, CDR1 is MGHDK and CDR2 is SYGVNS. The CDR3 sequence is 14 residues long. V was shortened by 4 bases and J by 7 bases, with 13 bases between the two germline ends. The CDR3 nucleotides read TGTGCCAGCAGTGGGGGCGGGGGGGTTGAAAAACTGTTTTTT. Translating gives CASSGGGGVEKLFF.

The chain has TRBV28 and TRBJ2-3; the D gene is possibly TRBD2 (6 bases). CDR1 is MDHEN and CDR2 is SYDVKM in the germline V gene. This CDR3 contains 16 residues. Trimming removed 5 bases from V and 4 bases from J, with 19 bases in between. The CDR3 region is CASSPRFSGEADTQYF. The CDR3 coding sequence is TGTGCCAGCAGTCCCCGTTTCAGTGGGGAGGCAGATACGCAGTATTTT.

This chain connects TRBV7-9 to TRBJ2-7; no clear D gene. V was cut by 6 bases and J by 5 bases, with 17 bases left in between. CDR1 is SEHNR and CDR2 is FQNEAQ in the germline V gene (reference sequence). The CDR3 sequence is 14 residues long. Written as DNA, the CDR3 is TGTGCCAGCAGTTATACCGGCCGTCGACACGAGCAGTACTTC. It yields the protein CASSYTGRRHEQYF.

The chain is built from TRBV5-6 and TRBJ2-3, with 9 bases aligning to TRBD1. With 2 bases clipped from V and 3 bases from J, the junction kept 4 bases outside the gene matches. The CDR3 is 15 residues long. From germline, CDR1 is SGHDT and CDR2 YYEEEE. As DNA, the CDR3 is TGTGCCAGCAGCTTAGGACAGGGGAGTACAGATACGCAGTATTTT. As protein: CASSLGQGSTDTQYF.

The rearrangement uses TRBV27 and TRBJ1-5; no clear D. The CDR3 runs to 14 residues. The germline V and J ends were trimmed by 6 bases and 1 base, with 10 bases remaining between them. The V gene's germline CDR1 is MNHEY and CDR2 SMNVEV (reference sequence). CDR3 sequence (DNA): TGTGCCAGCAGACCCACGGGGAGCAATCAGCCCCAGCATTTT. It specifies CASRPTGSNQPQHF.

The rearrangement links TRBV6-1 to TRBJ1-2; 7 bases match TRBD1. Trimming removed 4 bases from V and 3 bases from J; junction bases left unmatched: 2. The CDR3 extends over 13 amino acids. The V gene's germline CDR1 is MNHNS and CDR2 SASEGT. This CDR3 is CASSAQGDYGYTF. The CDR3 DNA reads as TGTGCCAGCAGTGCTCAGGGGGACTATGGCTACACCTTC.